The 18 T cell receptor beta chains reported below all come from one sample, sequenced in a study of radiation and T cells in renal cell carcinoma. Time point specified: baseline pretreatment blood. Treatment of the sample: 15 Gy SBRT to primary tumor, nephrectomy 4 weeks later. Assay used: immunoSEQ multiplex PCR; TCRdb lists only in-frame clones, some missing. The profile covers about 140,000 clones, with 75% to 90% appearing a single time and around 21% taken by the ten largest. The sample consisted of blood, taken from a patient whose treatment included radiotherapy and nephrectomy. The receptor source for this set is a woman in her 50s with renal cell carcinoma.

The chain joins TRBV30 to TRBJ2-5, with D unclear. CDR1 and CDR2 (germline): GTSNPN, SVGIG (reference sequence). CDR3 length: 11 amino acids. The V end lost 5 bases, the J end lost 5 bases, and 9 bases lay between the germline ends. The CDR3 DNA reads TGTGCCTGGTTGACCGGGGAGACCCAGTACTTC. It encodes CAWLTGETQYF.

This chain links TRBV5-1 with TRBJ2-7; 7 positions match TRBD2. The CDR3 contains 15 residues. The ends lost 5 bases at V and 3 bases at J; junction bases unmatched: 11. Germline V gene lookup returns CDR1 SGHRS and CDR2 YFSETQ. CDR3: CASRPFGGSFYEQYF. In nucleotides, the CDR3 is TGCGCCAGCAGGCCCTTTGGCGGGAGTTTCTACGAGCAGTACTTC.

In this sample, this clone turned up once. This sequence joins TRBV2 and TRBJ1-3; the D is unclear. The CDR3 loop spans 12 amino acids. V was shortened by 7 bases and J by 0 bases, with 4 bases between the two germline ends. The germline V gene has CDR1 SNHLY and CDR2 FYNNEI. For the CDR3, the DNA is TGTGCCAGCATGATCTCTGGAAACACCATATATTTT. Its translation: CASMISGNTIYF. The complete variable domain, with remaining parts taken from reference TRBV2 and TRBJ1-3, reads EPEVTQTPSHQVTQMGQEVILRCVPISNHLYFYWYRQILGQKVEFLVSFYNNEISEKSEIFDDQFSVERPDGSNFTLKIRSTKLEDSAMYFCASMISGNTIYFGEGSWLTVV.

V is TRBV6-6 and J is TRBJ2-7, with 7 bases fitting TRBD2. The CDR3 runs 15 residues. CDR1 and CDR2 from the germline V gene are MNHNY and SVGAGI (reference sequence). V shed 6 bases and J 3 bases; nucleotides not matched to a gene: 11. The CDR3 nucleotides read TGTGCCAGCAGCCATGGGGCGGGAGTACTCTACGAGCAGTACTTC. It is translated as CASSHGAGVLYEQYF.

This clone showed up just a few times. This chain links TRBV29-1 with TRBJ1-2, with D uncertain. The V gene lost 5 bases and the J gene lost 6 bases, with 13 bases spanning the gap. Germline CDR1 is SQVTM and CDR2 is ANQGSEA. The CDR3 consists of 12 residues. The CDR3 DNA is TGCAGCGTTCATGGAGGGCCCAATGGCTACACCTTC. Encoded protein: CSVHGGPNGYTF.

This chain links TRBV2 with TRBJ1-1, with D maybe TRBD1 (6 bases). Germline CDR1 SNHLY, CDR2 FYNNEI. CDR3 length: 16 amino acids. Trimming removed 10 bases from V and 1 base from J, with 22 bases in between. CDR3 DNA sequence: TGTGCCACCGCCCGGACAGCCATAACCAAGAACACTGAAGCTTTCTTT. Its translation is CATARTAITKNTEAFF.

This sequence joins TRBV28 and TRBJ2-2; D call uncertain. This CDR3 is 13 amino acids long. Looked up from germline, CDR1 is MDHEN and CDR2 is SYDVKM. Between the trimmed V and J ends, which lost 6 bases and 0 bases, there was a span of 5 bases. The CDR3 nucleotides are TGTGCCAGCAGAAATCCGAACACCGGGGAGCTGTTTTTT. Amino acid sequence: CASRNPNTGELFF.

The V call is TRBV5-1, the J call TRBJ2-5, with 7 bases matching TRBD2. The V gene end was trimmed by 0 bases and the J gene end by 2 bases; junction bases not matched to a gene: 4. CDR3 length: 15 amino acids. Germline V gene lookup returns CDR1 SGHRS and CDR2 YFSETQ. The CDR3 DNA is TGCGCCAGCAGCTTGGATCCTAGCGGTCAAGAGACCCAGTACTTC. This sequence encodes CASSLDPSGQETQYF.

V and J are TRBV23-1 and TRBJ2-5; possibly TRBD1 for D (6 bases). TRBV23-1 is sorted into the ORF group, with uncertain function. The CDR3 is 15 residues long. V lost 2 bases to trimming and J lost 1 base, with 11 bases between them. The chain's CDR3 is CASSQPKDSQETQYF. CDR3 DNA: TGCGCCAGCAGTCAACCTAAGGACAGCCAAGAGACCCAGTACTTC.

J is TRBJ1-2 and V is TRBV6-5; D remains unclear. V lost 0 bases, J lost 4 bases, and 6 bases lay in between. CDR3 length equals 13 residues. Germline V gene sequence: CDR1 MNHEY, CDR2 SVGAGI. The CDR3: CASSYSEGYGYTF. The CDR3, as DNA: TGTGCCAGCAGTTACTCGGAGGGCTATGGCTACACCTTC.

This chain joins TRBV2 and TRBJ1-5, with a tentative D call TRBD1 (5 bases). V lost 4 bases, J lost 2 bases, and 12 bases lay in between. CDR1 is SNHLY and CDR2 is FYNNEI in the germline V gene. The length of the CDR3 is 15 residues. The CDR3 region is CASSVPPGRNQPQHF. The CDR3 nucleotides are TGTGCCAGCAGTGTACCGCCAGGGCGCAATCAGCCCCAGCATTTT.

This clone was seen a handful of times. This may be a read error: a much more frequent sequence differs by one nucleotide. The chain carries TRBV5-6 and TRBJ1-1; D unclear. The ends were cut back, 3 bases at V and 3 bases at J, with 3 bases in the middle. CDR1 SGHDT and CDR2 YYEEEE come from the germline V gene. This CDR3 is 11 amino acids long. The CDR3 sequence is CASSSYTEAFF. The CDR3 nucleotides are TGTGCCAGCAGCTCTTACACTGAAGCTTTCTTT.

This chain connects TRBV9 to TRBJ1-3; TRBD1 is a possible D gene (6 bases). Trimming removed 0 bases at V and 5 bases at J, with 18 bases between. CDR3 length: 17 residues. Germline CDR1 is SGDLS and CDR2 is YYNGEE. The CDR3, as DNA: TGTGCCAGCAGCGTAGACGTCGGGCAGGGGCAGCGAAACACCATATATTTT. This gives the protein CASSVDVGQGQRNTIYF. Together with reference TRBV9 and TRBJ1-3, the CDR3 gives the full variable domain: DSGVTQTPKHLITATGQRVTLRCSPRSGDLSVYWYQQSLDQGLQFLIQYYNGEERAKGNILERFSAQQFPDLHSELNLSSLELGDSALYFCASSVDVGQGQRNTIYFGEGSWLTVV.

The chain links TRBV19 to TRBJ1-2; 9 bases fit TRBD1. The CDR3 contains 14 residues. V lost 3 bases, J lost 6 bases, and 5 bases stayed unmatched. The germline gives CDR1 LNHDA, CDR2 SQIVND (reference sequence). The CDR3 bases are TGTGCCAGTAGTATGAATGGACAGGGGAATGGCTACACCTTC. Translated, it gives CASSMNGQGNGYTF. The full variable domain, completed using reference TRBV19 and TRBJ1-2, is DGGITQSPKYLFRKEGQNVTLSCEQNLNHDAMYWYRQDPGQGLRLIYYSQIVNDFQKGDIAEGYSVSREKKESFPLTVTSAQKNPTAFYLCASSMNGQGNGYTFGSGTRLTVV.

The gene calls are TRBV9 and TRBJ2-3, with D unclear. The V gene's germline CDR1 is SGDLS and CDR2 YYNGEE. Trimming stripped 0 bases from V and 0 bases from J, with 8 bases between. The CDR3 runs to 15 residues. CDR3 DNA: TGTGCCAGCAGCGTAGGGATTTCTAGCACAGATACGCAGTATTTT. Residues: CASSVGISSTDTQYF.

This clone was detected only once. V and J are TRBV28 and TRBJ2-7; D is unclear. Germline CDR1 is MDHEN and CDR2 is SYDVKM. The CDR3 loop spans 13 amino acids. V was cut by 4 bases and J by 3 bases, with 10 bases left in between. This CDR3 is CASSSKTDYEQYF. DNA of the CDR3: TGTGCCAGCAGTTCAAAGACGGACTACGAGCAGTACTTC.

This clone was observed a handful of times. This chain links TRBV28 with TRBJ2-1; unclear D gene. CDR3 length: 11 residues. Looked up from germline, CDR1 is MDHEN and CDR2 is SYDVKM. Deletions cut 8 bases from V and 8 bases from J, with 10 bases between. CDR3 sequence reads: CASLAPDEQFF. The CDR3 nucleotides are TGTGCCAGCTTGGCGCCGGATGAGCAGTTCTTC.

In its sample, this clone was seen a few times. This rearrangement joins TRBV5-1 to TRBJ1-1; 8 nucleotides match TRBD1. The CDR3 is 14 residues long. Trimming took 5 bases from V and 1 from J; bases not matched to a gene: 4. The germline gives CDR1 SGHRS, CDR2 YFSETQ. The CDR3: CASRITGGNTEAFF. DNA for the CDR3: TGCGCCAGCAGGATAACAGGGGGGAACACTGAAGCTTTCTTT.